A single sample is the source of the 22 T cell receptor beta chains below, sequenced in a study of T cell repertoires in cytomegalovirus infection. A single record per CDR3 protein comes from TCRdb applying MiXCR to the reads. The sample has more than 150,000 distinct CDR3 sequences; roughly a fifth are singletons. Specimen: PBMCs. The receptors come from a human donor in good health (CMV status not recorded). Some clones in this sample may be carry-over from other donors' samples.

This chain uses TRBV6-5 with TRBJ1-3, with D hard to call. Trimming removed 0 bases at V and 0 bases at J, with 3 bases between. Germline CDR1 reads MNHEY; CDR2 reads SVGAGI. This CDR3 has 14 amino acids. CDR3 residues: CASSYSHSGNTIYF. For the CDR3, the DNA is TGTGCCAGCAGTTACTCACACTCTGGAAACACCATATATTTT.

This clonotype was seen many times. This rearrangement joins TRBV7-8 to TRBJ2-5; TRBD1 is a possible D gene (5 bases). CDR1 is SGHVS, CDR2 FQNEAQ, per germline. Trimming removed 4 bases at V and 2 bases at J, with 11 bases between. The CDR3 loop spans 14 amino acids. The CDR3 coding sequence is TGTGCCAGCAGCTCCTGGGGCCAACAAGAGACCCAGTACTTC. Amino acids: CASSSWGQQETQYF.

In regard to this clonotype: Given a much more abundant clone one base away, this may be a read error. Here the CDR3 omits its conserved ending phenylalanine or tryptophan, so a read error is the likely source. The V and J genes are TRBV7-3 and TRBJ2-5; tentatively, D is TRBD1 or TRBD2 (5 bases each). V lost 5 bases and J lost 5, with 12 bases in between. Looked up from germline, CDR1 is SGHTA and CDR2 is FQGTGA. The CDR3 runs 13 residues. The CDR3 coding sequence is TGTGCCAGCAGCCTGGGGGTCGGGGAGACCCAGTACCTC. Translating it yields CASSLGVGETQYL.

The V gene is TRBV12-3 or TRBV12-4, the J gene TRBJ1-5; the D is unclear. CDR3 length: 15 residues. The ends were cut back, 6 bases at V and 2 bases at J, with 14 bases in the middle. CDR3 region: CASRRGIVGNQPQHF. CDR3 sequence (DNA): TGTGCCAGCAGGAGAGGGATTGTTGGCAATCAGCCCCAGCATTTT.

V gene TRBV7-3 combines with J gene TRBJ1-1; no clear D. Germline V gene sequence: CDR1 SGHTA, CDR2 FQGTGA. V lost 6 bases and J 1 base, leaving 9 bases between the germline ends. The CDR3 is 13 amino acids. The CDR3 nucleotides read TGTGCCAGCAGGTTCGACGGGAACACTGAAGCTTTCTTT. Its protein is CASRFDGNTEAFF.

The rearrangement uses TRBV2 and TRBJ1-5; 9 bases align to TRBD1. Germline V gives CDR1 SNHLY, CDR2 FYNNEI. The CDR3 spans 15 residues. V lost 1 base to trimming and J lost 4 bases; unmatched junction nucleotides: 2. The DNA of the CDR3 is TGTGCCAGCAGTGAAGGGGGGACAGGGAATCAGCCCCAGCATTTT. Translation gives CASSEGGTGNQPQHF. The complete variable domain, with remaining parts taken from reference TRBV2 and TRBJ1-5, reads EPEVTQTPSHQVTQMGQEVILRCVPISNHLYFYWYRQILGQKVEFLVSFYNNEISEKSEIFDDQFSVERPDGSNFTLKIRSTKLEDSAMYFCASSEGGTGNQPQHFGDGTRLSIL.

The chain joins TRBV19 to TRBJ2-6; D could derive from TRBD1 or TRBD2 (5 bases each). The germline gives CDR1 LNHDA, CDR2 SQIVND (reference sequence). The CDR3 is 17 amino acids. The V gene lost 3 bases and the J gene lost 0 bases, with 12 bases spanning the gap. The CDR3 nucleotides are TGTGCCAGTAGTATGGGGGTGCTGGGCTCTGGGGCCAACGTCCTGACTTTC. Translated, it gives CASSMGVLGSGANVLTF.

This clonotype was counted between two and nine times. V is TRBV10-2 and J is TRBJ2-7; 8 bases match TRBD2. V lost 5 bases and J lost 4; bases outside the gene matches: 10. Per the germline V gene, CDR1 is WSHSY and CDR2 is SAAADI. This CDR3 spans 15 amino acids. The CDR3 loop reads CASSTTLAEGYEQYF. The CDR3 bases are TGCGCCAGCAGTACTACACTAGCGGAGGGGTACGAGCAGTACTTC.

This clonotype turned up a few times. This chain uses TRBV7-3 with TRBJ1-1; no clear D. V was cut by 1 base and J by 1 base, with 4 bases left in between. Germline V gene data show CDR1 as SGHTA and CDR2 as FQGTGA. CDR3 size: 13 residues. The CDR3 here is CASSLNENTEAFF. DNA of the CDR3: TGTGCCAGCAGCTTAAACGAGAACACTGAAGCTTTCTTT. The full variable domain, completed using reference TRBV7-3 and TRBJ1-1, is GAGVSQTPSNKVTEKGKYVELRCDPISGHTALYWYRQSLGQGPEFLIYFQGTGAADDSGLPNDRFFAVRPEGSVSTLKIQRTERGDSAVYLCASSLNENTEAFFGQGTRLTVV.

This clonotype turned up a few times. This chain uses TRBV7-3 with TRBJ2-5; TRBD2 matches 8 bases. The germline V gene has CDR1 SGHTA and CDR2 FQGTGA. V gave up 5 bases and J gave up 2 bases; unmatched junction bases: 7. CDR3 size: 15 residues. The CDR3 DNA is TGTGCCAGCAGCCCCGCGGGGGGTCAACAAGAGACCCAGTACTTC. Amino acids: CASSPAGGQQETQYF.

This clonotype was detected ten times or more. V is TRBV2 and J is TRBJ1-3, with D possibly matching TRBD1 (5 bases). The germline V and J ends were trimmed by 1 base and 1 base, with 11 bases remaining between them. The CDR3 length is 16 residues. Germline-derived CDR1 and CDR2 are SNHLY and FYNNEI. CDR3 amino acids: CASSEEDSSSGNTIYF. In DNA form, the CDR3 reads TGTGCCAGCAGTGAAGAAGACAGTAGTTCTGGAAACACCATATATTTT. Looking up the rest from reference TRBV2 and TRBJ1-3 gives the full variable domain: EPEVTQTPSHQVTQMGQEVILRCVPISNHLYFYWYRQILGQKVEFLVSFYNNEISEKSEIFDDQFSVERPDGSNFTLKIRSTKLEDSAMYFCASSEEDSSSGNTIYFGEGSWLTVV.

This clonotype has a count of ten or more. This chain joins TRBV7-2 and TRBJ2-3, with 11 positions matching TRBD2. Trimming at V came to 6 bases and at J to 4 bases, leaving 6 bases not matched to a gene. This CDR3 region has 15 residues. Germline CDR1 SGHTA, CDR2 FQGNSA. CDR3 amino acids: CASRTTSGSPDTQYF. DNA of the CDR3: TGTGCCAGCAGAACCACTAGCGGGAGTCCAGATACGCAGTATTTT.

This clonotype was detected many times. The genes are TRBV7-9 and TRBJ2-4; 7 bases agree with TRBD1. The CDR3 is 14 residues long. V dropped 5 bases and J dropped 3; count of bases not matched to a gene: 4. Germline V gene lookup returns CDR1 SEHNR and CDR2 FQNEAQ (reference sequence). CDR3 DNA sequence: TGTGCCAGCAGCCCAGACAGGGACAAAAACATTCAGTACTTC. This gives the protein CASSPDRDKNIQYF.

V gene TRBV6-1 combines with J gene TRBJ1-5; a weak D match, TRBD1 (6 bases). The CDR3 sequence is 15 residues long. The germline CDR1 and CDR2 sequences are MNHNS and SASEGT. Trimming shortened V by 6 bases and J by 9 bases, and 21 bases separated the two germline ends. The CDR3 loop reads CASSLQGVRSGPQHF. The CDR3 DNA sequence: TGTGCCAGCAGCCTACAGGGTGTTCGTAGTGGGCCCCAGCATTTT.

This clonotype has a handful of counts. V and J are TRBV28 and TRBJ1-2; D may be TRBD1 (6 bases). The length of the CDR3 is 13 residues. Germline V gene data show CDR1 as MDHEN and CDR2 as SYDVKM. The ends were cut back, 3 bases at V and 8 bases at J, with 13 bases in the middle. CDR3 sequence (DNA): TGTGCCAGCAGTTTCCCGGGGGCAAGAGGCTACACCTTC. Residues: CASSFPGARGYTF.

This clonotype has just a few counts. This rearrangement joins TRBV7-9 to TRBJ2-1; 10 bases map to TRBD2. J lost 4 bases, V lost 5 bases, and 5 bases had no gene match. Germline V lookup: CDR1 SEHNR, CDR2 FQNEAQ (reference sequence). This CDR3 is 15 amino acids long. This CDR3 is CASSLLAGVYNEQFF. The CDR3 bases are TGTGCCAGCAGCCTCCTAGCGGGAGTGTACAATGAGCAGTTCTTC.

This clonotype was counted only a few times. The J gene is TRBJ2-7, the V gene TRBV30; 10 bases line up with TRBD1. With 1 base clipped from V and 2 bases from J, the junction kept 2 bases outside the gene matches. This CDR3 spans 14 amino acids. CDR1 and CDR2 (germline): GTSNPN, SVGIG (reference sequence). The CDR3: CAWSAGTGAYEQYF. For the CDR3, the DNA is TGTGCCTGGAGTGCCGGGACAGGGGCCTACGAGCAGTACTTC.

This clonotype came up many times. This chain uses TRBV6-2 or TRBV6-3 with TRBJ2-1; 8 bases align to TRBD1. V lost 8 bases and J lost 0; bases outside the gene matches: 3. This CDR3 is built from 14 residues. In germline, CDR1 is MNHEY, CDR2 SVGEGT. CDR3 residues: CASGQGSSYNEQFF. The CDR3 DNA reads as TGTGCCAGCGGACAGGGCAGCTCCTACAATGAGCAGTTCTTC.

V is TRBV27 and J is TRBJ2-3; 7 bases match TRBD1. V was pared by 1 base and J by 2 bases, with 3 bases of the junction left unmatched. The CDR3 contains 15 residues. Germline CDR1 MNHEY, CDR2 SMNVEV (reference sequence). CDR3 sequence (DNA): TGTGCCAGCAGTTTATGGGACAGTAACACAGATACGCAGTATTTT. Translated, it gives CASSLWDSNTDTQYF.

The chain employs TRBV5-5 and TRBJ1-3; D ambiguous. CDR3 length: 15 residues. V lost 4 bases and J lost 0, with 11 bases in between. CDR1 is SGHKS and CDR2 is YYEKEE in the germline V gene (reference sequence). The CDR3 region is CASSRDPRSGNTIYF. In nucleotides, the CDR3 is TGTGCCAGCAGCCGGGATCCCCGCTCTGGAAACACCATATATTTT.

This clonotype was seen a handful of times. The rearrangement joins TRBV28 to TRBJ2-1; 7 nucleotides align to TRBD2. CDR1 and CDR2 (germline): MDHEN, SYDVKM. V lost 5 bases and J lost 4; bases outside the gene matches: 8. The CDR3 has 15 residues. The CDR3 bases are TGTGCCAGCAGTCCCCGGCCTAGCGGTTACAATGAGCAGTTCTTC. This codes for CASSPRPSGYNEQFF.

This clonotype was seen a few times. The chain is built from TRBV20-1 and TRBJ2-1; D assignment may be TRBD1 or TRBD2 (5 bases each). V lost 6 bases, J lost 2 bases, and 17 bases lay in between. This CDR3 spans 15 amino acids. Per the germline V gene, CDR1 is DFQATT and CDR2 is SNEGSKA (reference sequence). The CDR3 bases are TGCAGTGCAAAGACTCCCTGGGGGACCTACAATGAGCAGTTCTTC. Protein: CSAKTPWGTYNEQFF.